The clone carrying this TCR beta chain was recorded many times. Its target is not known. These data belong to a study of T cells in Graves' hyperthyroidism and ophthalmopathy. Study-wide results and caveats: Most clonotypes expanded in thyroid above 0.001 were likewise present in blood.

Germline CDR1 reads SEHNR; CDR2 reads FQNEAQ (reference sequence). The CDR3 length is 15 residues. V was clipped by 6 bases and J by 2 bases; unmatched bases: 7. Around 9.9 ml of fresh peripheral blood supplied the PBMCs. Authors of the study amplified TCR beta CDR3 regions from RNA transcripts. A set of HTBI primers served as the primers for a first-round RT-PCR of the TCR CDR3. Via MiXCR, TCRdb re-called the multiplex PCR reads, giving one row per CDR3 protein. This sample has hundreds of thousands of distinct CDR3 sequences, with under 15% found just once. Sequencing used blood. V usage is TRBV7-9 and J usage is TRBJ2-3; 8 bases fit TRBD2. This receptor was taken from a man younger than 35 with Graves' ophthalmopathy. Here the CDR3 DNA reads TGTGCCAGCAGGCGGGGACTAGGAGACACAGATACGCAGTATTTT. It encodes CASRRGLGDTDTQYF.